The source of this T cell receptor beta chain is a study of beta chain features in type 1 diabetes. Investigators reverse transcribed all isolated RNA, so they sequenced expressed TCRB transcripts. Only in-frame clones appear in the TCRdb table, and some are missing; sequencing was by immunoSEQ multiplex PCR. The table lists 620,000 or so clones, about a sixth of them singletons. This clone was counted only a few times. The CDR3 covers 14 residues. The germline gives CDR1 SGHRS, CDR2 YFSETQ. V lost 4 bases, J lost 3 bases, and 11 bases lay in between. Sequences were obtained from naive CD4+ T cells from blood. The source is a man between 18 and 35 years old in good health. The V and J genes are TRBV5-1 and TRBJ2-1; D not certain. CDR3 nucleotides: TGCGCCAGCAGCCTCATACAGCACTACAATGAGCAGTTCTTC. It is translated as CASSLIQHYNEQFF.